The rows below give T cell receptor beta chains drawn from one sample of a study of regulatory T cells in long-lasting Graves disease. MiXCR, run by TCRdb on the multiplex PCR reads, gives a single entry per CDR3 protein. The repertoire consists of approximately 440,000 distinct CDR3 sequences, with around a quarter occurring once and the leading ten covering about 27%. The sample consisted of peripheral blood mononuclear cells (PBMCs), taken when the disease was refractory, from a patient treated with antithyroid drugs. These receptor sequences come from a female donor with Graves disease. CDR3s include the opening cysteine and the closing phenylalanine or tryptophan. D genes are given only for firm matches. Size tells how often a clone was seen (once, few, many) or the class of an expanded clone, and some rows leave it out.

>TRBD2|TRBV20-1|TRBJ2-5|many
CSAIGLAGRRETQYF
TGCAGTGCTATAGGACTAGCGGGGAGGAGAGAGACCCAGTACTTC
>TRBD2|TRBV12-3/TRBV12-4|TRBJ2-5|few
CASSLGQAGAGGAQYF
TGTGCCAGCAGTTTGGGGCAGGCAGGGGCCGGGGGGGCCCAGTACTTC
>TRBD2|TRBV2|TRBJ2-7|many
CASSALLAGLEQYF
TGTGCCAGCAGTGCCTTACTAGCGGGACTCGAGCAGTACTTC
>TRBD1|TRBV27|TRBJ2-7|many
CASSVQGAMAYEQYF
TGTGCCAGCAGTGTACAGGGGGCGATGGCCTACGAGCAGTACTTC
>TRBD1|TRBV19|TRBJ2-2|.
CASSKNRDRGLNTGELFF
TGTGCCAGTAGTAAGAACCGGGACAGGGGTTTGAACACCGGGGAGCTGTTTTTT
>.|TRBV6-2/TRBV6-3|TRBJ1-2|few
CASSRTGTTYGYTF
TGTGCCAGCAGTAGAACCGGGACAACGTATGGCTACACCTTC
>.|TRBV2|TRBJ2-1|few
CASSIHNEQFF
TGTGCCAGCAGCATACACAATGAGCAGTTCTTC
>TRBD2|TRBV30|TRBJ2-1|.
CAWSVGTSGSYDEQFF
TGTGCCTGGAGTGTAGGGACTAGCGGGAGTTATGATGAGCAGTTCTTC
>.|TRBV3-1|TRBJ2-7|.
CASSQGPGPSYEEYF
TGTGCCAGCAGCCAGGGACCAGGGCCCTCCTACGAGGAGTACTTC
>.|TRBV6-5|TRBJ1-5|few
CASSSIAQPQHF
TGTGCCAGCAGTTCCATTGCTCAGCCCCAGCATTTT
>.|TRBV6-1|TRBJ1-1|.
CASSYLPGPPMNTEAFF
TGTGCCAGCAGTTATCTCCCCGGGCCACCCATGAACACTGAAGCTTTCTTT
>.|TRBV29-1|TRBJ1-4|few
CSVQGTAEKLFF
TGCAGCGTACAGGGAACTGCGGAAAAACTGTTTTTT
>.|TRBV10-3|TRBJ2-5|few
CANRPAPGETQYF
TGTGCCAACCGACCGGCTCCTGGGGAGACCCAGTACTTC
>TRBD1|TRBV2|TRBJ2-3|.
CASRPRTGSDTQYF
TGTGCCAGCAGGCCAAGGACAGGATCAGATACGCAGTATTTT
>.|TRBV5-1|TRBJ1-5|.
CASSLEAGHQPQHF
TGCGCCAGCAGCTTGGAAGCAGGGCACCAGCCCCAGCATTTT
>.|TRBV4-1|TRBJ2-5|.
CASSLASPGETQYF
TGCGCCAGCAGCCTCGCCTCACCGGGGGAGACCCAGTACTTC
>TRBD1|TRBV28|TRBJ2-7|many
CASSVTGDWYEQYF
TGTGCCAGCAGTGTGACAGGGGACTGGTACGAGCAGTACTTC
>.|TRBV6-5|TRBJ1-2|many
CASSYTQNYGYTF
TGTGCCAGCAGTTACACGCAAAACTATGGCTACACCTTC
>.|TRBV3-1|TRBJ2-2|.
CASSQVSARGILYTGELFF
TGTGCCAGCAGCCAAGTTTCAGCCAGGGGCATTTTGTACACCGGGGAGCTGTTTTTT
>.|TRBV27|TRBJ1-6|few
CASSLRGTNSPLHF
TGTGCCAGCAGTTTGAGGGGAACTAATTCACCCCTCCACTTT
>.|TRBV20-1|TRBJ2-7|many
CSASYRSSYEQYF
TGCAGTGCTAGTTACAGGAGCTCCTACGAGCAGTACTTC
>.|TRBV4-1|TRBJ2-2|.
CASSQVGGATGELFF
TGCGCCAGCAGCCAAGTAGGGGGAGCCACCGGGGAGCTGTTTTTT
>TRBD1|TRBV29-1|TRBJ2-2|many
CSAADRANTGELFF
TGCAGCGCAGCGGACAGGGCGAACACCGGGGAGCTGTTTTTT